The 9 T cell receptor beta chains listed next were all sequenced from one sample in a study of TIL therapy for anti-PD-1-resistant metastatic lung cancer. This was the immunoSEQ v3 assay. Using immunoSEQ multiplex PCR, the repertoire was profiled, and TCRdb retains in-frame clones only, with some absent. The sample records 50,000 or so clones, around 64% being singletons. Time point meaning: pre-treatment sample, taken before nivolumab and TIL therapy. The tumor samples were excised metastases, mostly pleural nodules or supraclavicular lymph nodes. The source material was tumor tissue, sampled at baseline. The receptors derive from a person aged 25 to 80 with non-small cell lung cancer.

The chain carries TRBV30 and TRBJ2-5, with TRBD1 identical over 8 bases. Germline-derived CDR1 and CDR2 are GTSNPN and SVGIG (reference sequence). The CDR3 totals 16 residues. With 0 bases clipped from V and 7 bases from J, the junction kept 13 bases outside the gene matches. The CDR3 DNA sequence: TGTGCCTGGAGTGTGGAAGGACAGGGCGCGTTAGGGACCCAGTACTTC. This encodes CAWSVEGQGALGTQYF.

The CDR3 loop reads CASSLGVGQGSYEQYF. DNA of the CDR3: TGTGCCAGCAGCTTAGGAGTAGGACAGGGCTCCTACGAGCAGTACTTC. This rearrangement joins TRBV7-8 to TRBJ2-7; TRBD1 agrees at 8 bases. The germline CDR1 and CDR2 sequences are SGHVS and FQNEAQ. The CDR3 is 16 amino acids. The trim removed 1 base at V and 0 bases at J, leaving 5 bases unmatched.

With regard to this clone: One junction end does not reproduce the germline sequence, and a read error may be involved. The rearrangement links TRBV5-1 to TRBJ1-2, with 7 positions matching TRBD1. Germline-derived CDR1 and CDR2 are SGHRS and YFSETQ. CDR3 length equals 16 residues. The DNA of the CDR3 is TGTGCCAGCAGCCCGGACAGGCTCATCCTTAACTATGGCTACACCTTC. This translates into CASSPDRLILNYGYTF.

The CDR3 is CASSSAWATGDEQFF. DNA of the CDR3: TGTGCCAGCAGCTCCGCTTGGGCGACAGGAGATGAGCAGTTCTTC. This rearrangement joins TRBV11-3 to TRBJ2-1, with D perhaps TRBD1 (6 bases). V was clipped by 4 bases and J by 8 bases, with 18 bases between them. The CDR3 is 15 amino acids. Germline CDR1 SGHNT, CDR2 YENEEA.

The genes are TRBV7-8 and TRBJ2-6, with 10 bases identical to TRBD1. The germline V gene encodes CDR1 SGHVS and CDR2 FQNEAQ. The V and J ends lost 5 bases and 5 bases, in that order; junction bases with no gene match: 6. This CDR3 is 16 amino acids long. CDR3 region: CASSLGQGVRANVLTF. The CDR3 DNA follows: TGTGCCAGCAGCCTCGGACAGGGGGTCCGGGCCAACGTCCTGACTTTC.

The chain couples TRBV11-2 to TRBJ2-3, with unresolved D. The CDR3 is 12 residues long. Germline-derived CDR1 and CDR2 are SGHAT and FQNNGV. Trimming pared 0 bases from V and 6 bases from J, leaving 4 bases between. The CDR3 nucleotides are TGTGCCAGCAGCTTAGAATGGGATACGCAGTATTTT. Encoded protein: CASSLEWDTQYF.

The chain recombines TRBV9 with TRBJ2-7; D gene unclear. Trimming pared 2 bases from V and 2 bases from J, leaving 11 bases between. This CDR3 contains 14 residues. Per germline, CDR1 SGDLS and CDR2 YYNGEE. The CDR3 here is CASSVGTAAYEQYF. Here the CDR3 DNA reads TGTGCCAGCAGCGTGGGAACAGCAGCCTACGAGCAGTACTTC.

The chain is built from TRBV7-9 and TRBJ2-5; D perhaps matches TRBD2 (6 bases). Germline V gives CDR1 SEHNR, CDR2 FQNEAQ (reference sequence). V lost 5 bases, J lost 1 base, and 17 bases lay in between. This CDR3 spans 16 amino acids. Written as DNA, the CDR3 is TGTGCCAGCAGCCATTACGGGACTTCGATCCAAGAGACCCAGTACTTC. This translates into CASSHYGTSIQETQYF.

This rearrangement joins TRBV5-5 to TRBJ1-6; 7 nucleotides agree with TRBD1. Germline CDR1 and CDR2: SGHKS and YYEKEE (reference sequence). The CDR3 totals 15 residues. Trimming removed 4 bases from V and 6 bases from J; junction bases left unmatched: 7. The CDR3 sequence: CASSRTGQSNSPLHF. The DNA of the CDR3 is TGTGCCAGCAGCCGCACGGGACAGAGTAATTCACCCCTCCACTTT.